This section outlines one TCR beta chain sequence together with its context. Its antigen is not known. The sample comes from a study of response to subunit inactivated influenza vaccine. Whole-study findings and limits: Only a handful of new T cells, the authors suggested, are recruited with each seasonal influenza vaccination.

TCRdb analysed the RT-PCR reads with MiXCR anew, one entry per CDR3 protein. The data show a few hundred thousand distinct CDR3 sequences, 21% seen once. The CDR3 is 12 residues long. The germline V gene encodes CDR1 SNHLY and CDR2 FYNNEI. Trimming pared 6 bases from V and 4 bases from J, leaving 9 bases between. The specimen was PBMCs from blood, collected less than 22 months after vaccination. The receptor's source is a man aged 45 to 75 who received an inactivated influenza vaccine. The chain links TRBV2 to TRBJ1-1; the D is unclear. CDR3 protein: CASRSLGTEAFF. In nucleotides, the CDR3 is TGTGCCAGCAGAAGTCTAGGCACTGAAGCTTTCTTT. Complete variable domain (other parts from reference TRBV2 and TRBJ1-1): EPEVTQTPSHQVTQMGQEVILRCVPISNHLYFYWYRQILGQKVEFLVSFYNNEISEKSEIFDDQFSVERPDGSNFTLKIRSTKLEDSAMYFCASRSLGTEAFFGQGTRLTVV.